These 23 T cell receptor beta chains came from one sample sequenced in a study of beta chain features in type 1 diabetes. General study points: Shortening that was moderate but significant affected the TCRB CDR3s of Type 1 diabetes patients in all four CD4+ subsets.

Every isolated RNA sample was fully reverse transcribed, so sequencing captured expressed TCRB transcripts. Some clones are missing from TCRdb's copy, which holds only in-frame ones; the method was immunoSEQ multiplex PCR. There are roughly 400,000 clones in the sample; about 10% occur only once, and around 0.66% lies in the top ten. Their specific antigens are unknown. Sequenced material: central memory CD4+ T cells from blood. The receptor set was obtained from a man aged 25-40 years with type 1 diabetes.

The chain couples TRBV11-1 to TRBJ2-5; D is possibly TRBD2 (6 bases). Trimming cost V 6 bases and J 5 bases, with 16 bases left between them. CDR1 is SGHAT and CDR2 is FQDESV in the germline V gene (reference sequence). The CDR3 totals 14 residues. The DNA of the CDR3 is TGTGCCAGCAGTCCCGTGGAGGGTTTGGAGACCCAGTACTTC. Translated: CASSPVEGLETQYF.

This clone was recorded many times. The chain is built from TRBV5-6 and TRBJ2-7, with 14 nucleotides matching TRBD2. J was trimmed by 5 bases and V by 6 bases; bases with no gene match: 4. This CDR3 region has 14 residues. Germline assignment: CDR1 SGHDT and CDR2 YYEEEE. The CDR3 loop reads CASTGTSGSHEQYF. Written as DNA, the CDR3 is TGTGCCAGCACCGGGACTAGCGGGAGCCACGAGCAGTACTTC.

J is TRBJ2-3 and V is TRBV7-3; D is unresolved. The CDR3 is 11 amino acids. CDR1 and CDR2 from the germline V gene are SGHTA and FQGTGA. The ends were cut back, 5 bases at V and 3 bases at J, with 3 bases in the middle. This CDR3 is CASSRTDTQYF. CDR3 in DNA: TGTGCCAGCAGCCGAACAGATACGCAGTATTTT.

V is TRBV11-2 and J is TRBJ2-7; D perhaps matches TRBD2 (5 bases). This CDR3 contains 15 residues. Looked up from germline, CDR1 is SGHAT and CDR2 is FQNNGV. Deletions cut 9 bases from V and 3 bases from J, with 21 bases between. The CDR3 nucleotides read TGTGCCAGTTCTTCAGCGGAGATAAAGAGCTACGAGCAGTACTTC. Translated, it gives CASSSAEIKSYEQYF.

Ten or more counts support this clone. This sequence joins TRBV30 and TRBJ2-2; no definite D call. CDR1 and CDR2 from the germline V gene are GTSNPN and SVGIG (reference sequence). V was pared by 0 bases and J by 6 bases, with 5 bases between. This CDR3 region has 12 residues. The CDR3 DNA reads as TGTGCCTGGAGTGTACAATCCGGGGAGCTGTTTTTT. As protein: CAWSVQSGELFF. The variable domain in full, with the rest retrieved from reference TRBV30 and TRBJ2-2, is SQTIHQWPATLVQPVGSPLSLECTVEGTSNPNLYWYRQAAGRGLQLLFYSVGIGQISSEVPQNLSASRPQDRQFILSSKKLLLSDSGFYLCAWSVQSGELFFGEGSRLTVL.

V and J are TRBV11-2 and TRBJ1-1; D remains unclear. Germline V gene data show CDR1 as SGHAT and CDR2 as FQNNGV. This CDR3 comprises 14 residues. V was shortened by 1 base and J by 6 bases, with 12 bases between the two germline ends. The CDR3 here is CASSLGTSSAEAFF. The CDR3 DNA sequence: TGTGCCAGCAGCTTAGGAACTTCATCGGCTGAAGCTTTCTTT. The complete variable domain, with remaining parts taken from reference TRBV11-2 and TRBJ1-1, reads EAGVAQSPRYKIIEKRQSVAFWCNPISGHATLYWYQQILGQGPKLLIQFQNNGVVDDSQLPKDRFSAERLKGVDSTLKIQPAKLEDSAVYLCASSLGTSSAEAFFGQGTRLTVV.

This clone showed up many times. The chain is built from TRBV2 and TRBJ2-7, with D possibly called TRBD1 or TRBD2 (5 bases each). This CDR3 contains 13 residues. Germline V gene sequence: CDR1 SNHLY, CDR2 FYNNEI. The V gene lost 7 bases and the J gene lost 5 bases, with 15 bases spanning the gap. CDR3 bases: TGTGCCAGCACGTTTTTGGGGGTAGACGAGCAGTACTTC. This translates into CASTFLGVDEQYF.

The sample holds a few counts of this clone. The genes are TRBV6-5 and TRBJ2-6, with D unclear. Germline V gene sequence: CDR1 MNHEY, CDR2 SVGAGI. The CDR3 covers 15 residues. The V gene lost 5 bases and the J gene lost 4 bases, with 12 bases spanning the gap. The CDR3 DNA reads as TGTGCCAGCAGTAAGAATGCTGCCGGGGCCAACGTCCTGACTTTC. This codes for CASSKNAAGANVLTF.

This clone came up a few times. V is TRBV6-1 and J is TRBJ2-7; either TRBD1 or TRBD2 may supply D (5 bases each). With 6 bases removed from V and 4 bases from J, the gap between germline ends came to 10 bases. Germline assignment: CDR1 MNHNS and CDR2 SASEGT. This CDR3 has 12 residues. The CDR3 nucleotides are TGTGCCAGCAGCGGGACGGCATACGAGCAGTACTTC. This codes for CASSGTAYEQYF.

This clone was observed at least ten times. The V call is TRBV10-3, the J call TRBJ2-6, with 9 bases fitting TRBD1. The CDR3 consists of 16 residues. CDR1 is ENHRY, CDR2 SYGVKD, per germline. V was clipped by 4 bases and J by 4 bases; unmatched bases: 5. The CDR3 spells CAISAGQGTGANVLTF. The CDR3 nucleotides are TGTGCCATCAGTGCTGGACAGGGGACCGGGGCCAACGTCCTGACTTTC.

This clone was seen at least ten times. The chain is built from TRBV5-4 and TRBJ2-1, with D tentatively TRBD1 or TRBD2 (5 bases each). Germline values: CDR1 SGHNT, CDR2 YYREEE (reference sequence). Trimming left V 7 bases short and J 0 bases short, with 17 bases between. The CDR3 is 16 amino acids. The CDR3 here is CASEGAGLRSYNEQFF. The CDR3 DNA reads TGTGCCAGCGAAGGGGCGGGCCTACGCTCCTACAATGAGCAGTTCTTC.

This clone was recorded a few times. CDR3 region: CASSLRGNLNTEAFF. DNA of the CDR3: TGCGCCAGCAGCTTGAGGGGAAACCTGAACACTGAAGCTTTCTTT. The rearrangement links TRBV5-1 to TRBJ1-1; D might be TRBD1 (5 bases). Trimming cost V 1 base and J 0 bases, with 10 bases left between them. Germline CDR1 reads SGHRS; CDR2 reads YFSETQ. This CDR3 spans 15 amino acids.

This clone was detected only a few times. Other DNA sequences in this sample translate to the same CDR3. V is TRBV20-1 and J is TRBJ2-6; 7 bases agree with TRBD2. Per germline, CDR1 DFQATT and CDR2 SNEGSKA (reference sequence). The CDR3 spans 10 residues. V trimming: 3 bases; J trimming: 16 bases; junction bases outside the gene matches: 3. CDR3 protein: CSASTGGLTF. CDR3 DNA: TGCAGTGCTAGTACGGGGGGTCTGACTTTC.

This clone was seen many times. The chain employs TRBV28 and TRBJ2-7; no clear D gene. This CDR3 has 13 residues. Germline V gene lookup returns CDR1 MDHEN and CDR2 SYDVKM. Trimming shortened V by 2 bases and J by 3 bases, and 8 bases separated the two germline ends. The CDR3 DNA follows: TGTGCCAGCAGTTTAGGCTACTTCTACGAGCAGTACTTC. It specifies CASSLGYFYEQYF.

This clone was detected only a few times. The CDR3 DNA is TGTGCCAGCAGCTTAGCTGGCGGGAGTTTCTACGAGCAGTACTTC. It codes for CASSLAGGSFYEQYF. The J gene is TRBJ2-7, the V gene TRBV7-2; TRBD2 agrees at 7 bases. V lost 0 bases and J lost 3; bases outside the gene matches: 5. Germline loops: CDR1 SGHTA, CDR2 FQGNSA. The length of the CDR3 is 15 residues.

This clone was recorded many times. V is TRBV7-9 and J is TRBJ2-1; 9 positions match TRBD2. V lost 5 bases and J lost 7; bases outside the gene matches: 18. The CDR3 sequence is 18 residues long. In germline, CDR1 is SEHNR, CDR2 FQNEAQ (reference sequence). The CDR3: CASSDQGSGRTPDNEQFF. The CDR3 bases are TGTGCCAGCAGCGACCAGGGCAGCGGGAGGACCCCTGATAATGAGCAGTTCTTC.

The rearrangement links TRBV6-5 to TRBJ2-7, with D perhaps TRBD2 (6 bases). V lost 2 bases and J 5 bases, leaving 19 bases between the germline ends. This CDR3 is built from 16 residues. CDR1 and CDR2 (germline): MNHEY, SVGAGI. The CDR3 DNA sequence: TGTGCCAGCAGTTACGAGCGGGCAGTCACCACCCACGAGCAGTACTTC. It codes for CASSYERAVTTHEQYF.

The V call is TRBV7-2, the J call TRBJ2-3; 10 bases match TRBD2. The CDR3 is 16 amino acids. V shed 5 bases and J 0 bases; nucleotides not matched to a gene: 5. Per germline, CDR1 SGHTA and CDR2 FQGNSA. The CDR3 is CASSKLAGTSTDTQYF. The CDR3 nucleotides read TGTGCCAGCAGCAAACTAGCGGGAACTAGCACAGATACGCAGTATTTT. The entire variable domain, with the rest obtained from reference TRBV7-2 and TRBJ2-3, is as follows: GAGVSQSPSNKVTEKGKDVELRCDPISGHTALYWYRQSLGQGLEFLIYFQGNSAPDKSGLPSDRFSAERTGGSVSTLTIQRTQQEDSAVYLCASSKLAGTSTDTQYFGPGTRLTVL.

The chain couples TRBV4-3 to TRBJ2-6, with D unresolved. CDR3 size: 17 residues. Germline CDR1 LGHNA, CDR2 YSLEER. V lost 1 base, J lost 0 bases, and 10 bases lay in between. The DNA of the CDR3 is TGCGCCAGCAGCCAAGTTTTTATCGTCTCTGGGGCCAACGTCCTGACTTTC. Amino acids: CASSQVFIVSGANVLTF.

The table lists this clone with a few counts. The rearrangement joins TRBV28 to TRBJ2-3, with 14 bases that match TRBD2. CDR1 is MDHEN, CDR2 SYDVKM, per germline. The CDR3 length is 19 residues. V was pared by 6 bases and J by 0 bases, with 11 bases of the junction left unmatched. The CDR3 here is CASSLPGLAGAASTDTQYF. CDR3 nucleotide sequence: TGTGCCAGCAGCCTCCCGGGACTAGCGGGAGCCGCGAGCACAGATACGCAGTATTTT.

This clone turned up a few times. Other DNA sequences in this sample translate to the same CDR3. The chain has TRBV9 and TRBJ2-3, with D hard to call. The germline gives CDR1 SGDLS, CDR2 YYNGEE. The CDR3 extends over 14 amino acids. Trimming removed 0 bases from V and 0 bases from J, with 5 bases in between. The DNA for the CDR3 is TGTGCCAGCAGCGTAGTCGGGAGCACAGATACGCAGTATTTT. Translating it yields CASSVVGSTDTQYF.

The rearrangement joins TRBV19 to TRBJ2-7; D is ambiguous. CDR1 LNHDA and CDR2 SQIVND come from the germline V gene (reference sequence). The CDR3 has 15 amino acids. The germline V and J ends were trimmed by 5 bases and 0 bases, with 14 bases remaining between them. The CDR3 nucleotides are TGTGCCAGTAGTGTAACTCCGAGGAGCTCCTACGAGCAGTACTTC. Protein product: CASSVTPRSSYEQYF.

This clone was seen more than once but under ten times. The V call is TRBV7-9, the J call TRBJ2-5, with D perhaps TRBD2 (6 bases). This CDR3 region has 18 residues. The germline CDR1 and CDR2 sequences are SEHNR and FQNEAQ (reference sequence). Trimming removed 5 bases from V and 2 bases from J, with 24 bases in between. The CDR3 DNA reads TGTGCCAGCAGCCAAGGACCTCAAATCCGGGACTCTCAAGAGACCCAGTACTTC. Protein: CASSQGPQIRDSQETQYF. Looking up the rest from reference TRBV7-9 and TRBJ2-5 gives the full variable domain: DTGVSQNPRHKITKRGQNVTFRCDPISEHNRLYWYRQTLGQGPEFLTYFQNEAQLEKSRLLSDRFSAERPKGSFSTLEIQRTEQGDSAMYLCASSQGPQIRDSQETQYFGPGTRLLVL.